What follows is one TCR beta chain and its context. Here immunoSEQ multiplex PCR was the method, and the copy in TCRdb shows in-frame clones only, minus some. The table shows approximately 250,000 clones, with about 80% occurring only once. Trimming took 0 bases from V and 5 from J, leaving 11 bases between them. CDR3 size: 14 residues. From germline, CDR1 is SGHDT and CDR2 YYEEEE. The entry originates in a study of blood T cell repertoires in COVID-19. Sequences were obtained from PBMCs or T cells enriched from blood (not recorded which). J is TRBJ2-5 and V is TRBV5-6, with D unclear. This TCR was sampled from a man aged 40-55 years who had recovered from COVID-19. The CDR3 region has the DNA TGTGCCAGCAGCTTGGGTGCTAGTTCGGAGACCCAGTACTTC. Its translation is CASSLGASSETQYF.